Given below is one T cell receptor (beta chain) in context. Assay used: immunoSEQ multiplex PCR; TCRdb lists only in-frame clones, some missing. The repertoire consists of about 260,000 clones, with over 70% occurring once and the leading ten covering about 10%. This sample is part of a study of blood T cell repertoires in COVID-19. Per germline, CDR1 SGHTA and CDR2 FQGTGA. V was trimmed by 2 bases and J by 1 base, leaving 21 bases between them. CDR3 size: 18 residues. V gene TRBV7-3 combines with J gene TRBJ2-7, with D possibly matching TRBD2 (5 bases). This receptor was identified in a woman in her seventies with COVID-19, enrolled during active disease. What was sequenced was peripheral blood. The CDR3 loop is CASSLPPVSAGGSYEQYF. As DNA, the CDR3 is TGTGCCAGCAGCTTACCGCCGGTGAGTGCCGGAGGATCCTACGAGCAGTACTTC.